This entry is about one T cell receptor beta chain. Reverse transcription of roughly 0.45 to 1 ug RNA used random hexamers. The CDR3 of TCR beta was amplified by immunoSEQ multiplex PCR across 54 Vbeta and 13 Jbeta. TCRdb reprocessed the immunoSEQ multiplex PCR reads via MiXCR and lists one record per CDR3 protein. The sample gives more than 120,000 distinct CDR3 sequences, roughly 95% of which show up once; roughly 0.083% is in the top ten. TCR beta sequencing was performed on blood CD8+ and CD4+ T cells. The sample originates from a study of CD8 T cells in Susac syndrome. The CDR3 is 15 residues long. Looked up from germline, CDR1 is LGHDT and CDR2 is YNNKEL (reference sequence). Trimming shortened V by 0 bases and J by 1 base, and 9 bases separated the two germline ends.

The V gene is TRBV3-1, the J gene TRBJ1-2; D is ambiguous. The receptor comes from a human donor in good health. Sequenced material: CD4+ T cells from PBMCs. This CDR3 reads CASSQDRAVNYGYTF. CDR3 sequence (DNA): TGTGCCAGCAGCCAAGATCGGGCCGTTAACTATGGCTACACCTTC.